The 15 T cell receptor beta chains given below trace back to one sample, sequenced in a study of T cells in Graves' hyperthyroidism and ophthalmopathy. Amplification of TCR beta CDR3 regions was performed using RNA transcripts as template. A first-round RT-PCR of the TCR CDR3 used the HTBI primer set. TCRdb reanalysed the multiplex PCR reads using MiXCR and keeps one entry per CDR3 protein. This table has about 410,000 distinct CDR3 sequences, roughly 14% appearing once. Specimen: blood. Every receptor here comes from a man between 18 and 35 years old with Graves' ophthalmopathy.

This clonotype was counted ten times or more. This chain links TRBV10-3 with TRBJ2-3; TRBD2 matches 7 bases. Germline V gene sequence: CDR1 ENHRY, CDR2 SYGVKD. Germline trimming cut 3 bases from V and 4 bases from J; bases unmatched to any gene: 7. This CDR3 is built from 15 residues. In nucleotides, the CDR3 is TGTGCCATCAGTGACATAGTGGGAGGGCCAGATACGCAGTATTTT. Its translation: CAISDIVGGPDTQYF.

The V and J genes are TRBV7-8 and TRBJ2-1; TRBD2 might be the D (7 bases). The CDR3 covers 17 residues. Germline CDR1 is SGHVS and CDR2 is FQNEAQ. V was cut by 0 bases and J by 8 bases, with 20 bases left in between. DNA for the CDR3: TGTGCCAGCAGCTTAGCCTACCCGGGACAACGGGAGGATGAGCAGTTCTTC. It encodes CASSLAYPGQREDEQFF.

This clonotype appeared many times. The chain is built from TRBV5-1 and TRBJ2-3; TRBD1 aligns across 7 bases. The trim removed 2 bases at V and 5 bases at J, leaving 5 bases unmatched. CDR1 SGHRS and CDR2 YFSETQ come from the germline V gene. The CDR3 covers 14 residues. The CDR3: CASSFERGLDTQYF. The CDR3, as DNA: TGCGCCAGCAGCTTCGAGAGGGGGCTAGATACGCAGTATTTT.

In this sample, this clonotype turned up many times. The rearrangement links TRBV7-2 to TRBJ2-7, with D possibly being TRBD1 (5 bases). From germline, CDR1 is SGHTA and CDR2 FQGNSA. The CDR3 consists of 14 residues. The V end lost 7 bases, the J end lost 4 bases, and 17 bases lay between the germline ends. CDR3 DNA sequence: TGTGCCAGCACCCTAGGGCAGGGTGAATACGAGCAGTACTTC. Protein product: CASTLGQGEYEQYF.

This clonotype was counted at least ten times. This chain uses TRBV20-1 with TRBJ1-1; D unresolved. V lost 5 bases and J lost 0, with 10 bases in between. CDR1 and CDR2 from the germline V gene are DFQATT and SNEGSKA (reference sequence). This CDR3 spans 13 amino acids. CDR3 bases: TGCAGTGCTTCCCCCAACGTGAACACTGAAGCTTTCTTT. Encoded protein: CSASPNVNTEAFF.

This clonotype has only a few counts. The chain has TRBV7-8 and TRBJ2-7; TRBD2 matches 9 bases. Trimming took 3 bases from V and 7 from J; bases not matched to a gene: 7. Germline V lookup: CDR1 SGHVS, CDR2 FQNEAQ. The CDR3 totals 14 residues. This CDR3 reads CASSFAGGPGEQYF. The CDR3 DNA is TGTGCCAGCAGCTTCGCGGGAGGGCCGGGTGAGCAGTACTTC.

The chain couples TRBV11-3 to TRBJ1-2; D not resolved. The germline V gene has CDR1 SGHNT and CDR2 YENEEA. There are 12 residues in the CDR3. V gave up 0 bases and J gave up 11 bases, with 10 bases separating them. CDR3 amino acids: CASSLDRAAYTF. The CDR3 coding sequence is TGTGCCAGCAGCTTAGATCGGGCGGCTTACACCTTC.

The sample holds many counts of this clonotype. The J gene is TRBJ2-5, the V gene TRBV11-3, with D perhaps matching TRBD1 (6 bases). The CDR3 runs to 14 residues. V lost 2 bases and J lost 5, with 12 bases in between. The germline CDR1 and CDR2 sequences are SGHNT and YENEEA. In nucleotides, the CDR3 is TGTGCCAGCAGCTTAAGGGGTAGGGGGGAGACCCAGTACTTC. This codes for CASSLRGRGETQYF. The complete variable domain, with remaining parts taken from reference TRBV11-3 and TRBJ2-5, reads EAGVVQSPRYKIIEKKQPVAFWCNPISGHNTLYWYLQNLGQGPELLIRYENEEAVDDSQLPKDRFSAERLKGVDSTLKIQPAELGDSAVYLCASSLRGRGETQYFGPGTRLLVL.

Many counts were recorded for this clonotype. The CDR3 region has the DNA TGTGCCAGCAGCCCTCCATTGGGGCAGAATGAAAAACTGTTTTTT. Translated, it gives CASSPPLGQNEKLFF. This chain joins TRBV7-3 and TRBJ1-4, with D possibly TRBD1 on 5 matching bases. The CDR3 has 15 residues. CDR1 is SGHTA, CDR2 FQGTGA, per germline. Trimming took off 5 bases at V and 5 bases at J, with 15 bases between the two ends.

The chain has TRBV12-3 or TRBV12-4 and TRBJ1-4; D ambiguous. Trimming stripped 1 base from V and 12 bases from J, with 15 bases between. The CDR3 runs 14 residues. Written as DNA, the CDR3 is TGTGCCAGCAGTTTAGGAGGCTCTTTGGTAGAACTGTTTTTT. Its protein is CASSLGGSLVELFF.

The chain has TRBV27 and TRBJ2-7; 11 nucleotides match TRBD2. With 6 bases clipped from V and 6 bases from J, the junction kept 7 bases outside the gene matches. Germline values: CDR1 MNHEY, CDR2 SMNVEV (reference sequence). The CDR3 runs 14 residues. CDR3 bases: TGTGCCAGCAGGTTAGCGGGGGGGCCAGGCGAGCAGTACTTC. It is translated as CASRLAGGPGEQYF.

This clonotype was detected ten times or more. The CDR3 loop is CASSWERTGGRDTQYF. The DNA for the CDR3 is TGTGCCAGCAGTTGGGAGAGGACAGGGGGTCGAGATACGCAGTATTTT. The chain uses TRBV6-1 and TRBJ2-3, with TRBD1 matching over 10 bases. The CDR3 is 16 residues long. CDR1 and CDR2 (germline): MNHNS, SASEGT. Germline trimming cut 5 bases from V and 5 bases from J; bases unmatched to any gene: 10.

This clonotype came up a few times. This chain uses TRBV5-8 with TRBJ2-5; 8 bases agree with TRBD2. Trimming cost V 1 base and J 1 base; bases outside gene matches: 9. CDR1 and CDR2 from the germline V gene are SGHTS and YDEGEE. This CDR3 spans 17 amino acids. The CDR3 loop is CASSLRASGFTQETQYF. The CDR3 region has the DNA TGTGCCAGCAGCTTGAGGGCTAGCGGGTTCACCCAAGAGACCCAGTACTTC.

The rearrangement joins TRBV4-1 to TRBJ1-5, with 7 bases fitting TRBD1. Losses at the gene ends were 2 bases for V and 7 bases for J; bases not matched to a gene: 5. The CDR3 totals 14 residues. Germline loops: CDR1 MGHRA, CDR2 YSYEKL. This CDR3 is CASSQRQGTQPQHF. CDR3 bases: TGCGCCAGCAGCCAAAGACAGGGCACGCAGCCCCAGCATTTT.

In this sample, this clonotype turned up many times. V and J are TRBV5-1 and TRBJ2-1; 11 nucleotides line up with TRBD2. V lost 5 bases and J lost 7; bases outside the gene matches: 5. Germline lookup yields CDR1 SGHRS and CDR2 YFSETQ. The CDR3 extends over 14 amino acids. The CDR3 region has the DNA TGCGCCAGCAGAGTAGCGGGAGGGTGGAATGAGCAGTTCTTC. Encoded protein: CASRVAGGWNEQFF.